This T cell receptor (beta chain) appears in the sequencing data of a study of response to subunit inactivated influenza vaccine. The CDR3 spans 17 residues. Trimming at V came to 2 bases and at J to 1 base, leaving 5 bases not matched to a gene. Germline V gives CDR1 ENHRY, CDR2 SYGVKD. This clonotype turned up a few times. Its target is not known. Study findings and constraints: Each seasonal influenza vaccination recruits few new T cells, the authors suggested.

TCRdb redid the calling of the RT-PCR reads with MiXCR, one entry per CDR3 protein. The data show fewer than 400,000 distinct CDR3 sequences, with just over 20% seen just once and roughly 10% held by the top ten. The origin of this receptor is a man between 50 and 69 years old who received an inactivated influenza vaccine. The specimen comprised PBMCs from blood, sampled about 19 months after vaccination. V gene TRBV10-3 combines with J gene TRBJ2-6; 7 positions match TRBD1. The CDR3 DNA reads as TGTGCCATCAGTGAGGGGACAGTACTTTCTGGGGCCAACGTCCTGACTTTC. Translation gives CAISEGTVLSGANVLTF.